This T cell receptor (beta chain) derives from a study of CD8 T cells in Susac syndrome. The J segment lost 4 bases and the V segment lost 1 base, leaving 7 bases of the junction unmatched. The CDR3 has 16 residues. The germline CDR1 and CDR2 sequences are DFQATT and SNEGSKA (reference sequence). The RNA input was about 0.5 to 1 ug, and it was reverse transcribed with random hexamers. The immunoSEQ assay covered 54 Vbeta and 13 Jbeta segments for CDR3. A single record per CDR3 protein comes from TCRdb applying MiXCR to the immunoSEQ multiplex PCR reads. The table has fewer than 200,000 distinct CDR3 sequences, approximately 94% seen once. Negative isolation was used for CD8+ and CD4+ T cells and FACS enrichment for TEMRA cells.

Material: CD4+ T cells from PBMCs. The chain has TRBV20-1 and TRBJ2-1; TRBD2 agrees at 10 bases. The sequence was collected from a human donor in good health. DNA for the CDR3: TGCAGTGCTAGAGTCCGGACTAGCGGAAGTTACAATGAGCAGTTCTTC. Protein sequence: CSARVRTSGSYNEQFF.